Presented here are 27 T cell receptor beta chains from one specimen sequenced in a study of monozygotic twins with cystic fibrosis. The protocol was immunoSEQ multiplex PCR, while the TCRdb copy is restricted to in-frame clones and leaves out a portion. Among roughly 14,000 clones listed, roughly 98% were seen once. The specimen was blood. Receptors were obtained from a girl aged 2-10 years with cystic fibrosis.

V and J are TRBV27 and TRBJ2-1; TRBD2 matches 7 bases. The germline V gene has CDR1 MNHEY and CDR2 SMNVEV (reference sequence). V lost 2 bases, J lost 3 bases, and 4 bases stayed unmatched. This CDR3 has 15 residues. This CDR3 reads CASSLRAGVYNEQFF. In nucleotides, the CDR3 is TGTGCCAGCAGTTTAAGGGCGGGAGTCTACAATGAGCAGTTCTTC.

This chain links TRBV5-6 with TRBJ1-2, with D tentatively TRBD1 (6 bases). Trimming removed 2 bases at V and 5 bases at J, with 13 bases between. The germline gives CDR1 SGHDT, CDR2 YYEEEE. The CDR3 is made up of 14 amino acids. The CDR3 nucleotides read TGTGCCAGCAGCTTACAGGGAATGGGATATGGCTACACCTTC. Its protein is CASSLQGMGYGYTF.

This clone was detected only once. The J gene is TRBJ1-1, the V gene TRBV15; unclear D gene. The CDR3 has 17 residues. Between the trimmed V and J ends, which lost 5 bases and 3 bases, there was a span of 22 bases. Germline V lookup: CDR1 LNHNV, CDR2 YYDKDF (reference sequence). The CDR3 loop is CATSLLRTTRWDTEAFF. The CDR3 DNA follows: TGTGCCACCAGCCTTCTTAGGACCACCCGATGGGACACTGAAGCTTTCTTT.

The count of this clone is one. The V call is TRBV5-4, the J call TRBJ2-1; 14 positions agree with TRBD2. This CDR3 region has 16 residues. Looked up from germline, CDR1 is SGHNT and CDR2 is YYREEE (reference sequence). The V segment lost 4 bases and the J segment 8 bases; nucleotides outside the gene matches: 8. Here the CDR3 reads CASSRTSGGRGDEQFF. The CDR3 coding sequence is TGTGCCAGCAGCCGGACTAGCGGGGGGAGAGGGGATGAGCAGTTCTTC.

The chain couples TRBV4-1 to TRBJ2-7; D is possibly TRBD1 or TRBD2 (6 bases each). The CDR3 runs 14 residues. The germline V gene encodes CDR1 MGHRA and CDR2 YSYEKL. V was clipped by 0 bases and J by 12 bases, with 18 bases between them. In nucleotides, the CDR3 is TGCGCCAGCAGCCAAGATACCGGGGGCGCTCGGGTGTACTTC. Amino acid sequence: CASSQDTGGARVYF.

The rearrangement links TRBV28 to TRBJ1-1, with no clear D. The CDR3 length is 12 residues. The V gene lost 4 bases and the J gene lost 1 base, with 4 bases spanning the gap. Germline-derived CDR1 and CDR2 are MDHEN and SYDVKM. CDR3 amino acids: CASSSANTEAFF. CDR3 DNA: TGTGCCAGCAGTTCTGCGAACACTGAAGCTTTCTTT.

The chain is built from TRBV5-1 and TRBJ2-1, with TRBD2 identical over 8 bases. Germline V gene data show CDR1 as SGHRS and CDR2 as YFSETQ. Trimming removed 0 bases from V and 6 bases from J; junction bases left unmatched: 8. The CDR3 contains 16 residues. CDR3 in amino acids: CASSLGGGSGINEQFF. As DNA, the CDR3 is TGCGCCAGCAGCTTGGGAGGTGGTAGCGGGATCAATGAGCAGTTCTTC.

The V and J genes are TRBV4-2 and TRBJ1-5, with 10 nucleotides matching TRBD1. CDR3 size: 18 residues. V lost 1 base, J lost 1 base, and 7 bases stayed unmatched. The germline V gene encodes CDR1 LGHNA and CDR2 YNFKEQ. The DNA for the CDR3 is TGTGCCAGCAGCCAAGGGGACAGGGGTACGGGGAGCAATCAGCCCCAGCATTTT. It is translated as CASSQGDRGTGSNQPQHF.

In the case of this clone: Compared with germline, one end of the junction differs, possibly owing to a read error. CDR3 residues: CASSLAGGGDTRYF. The DNA for the CDR3 is TGTGCCAGCAGCCTGGCAGGGGGCGGCGATACGCGGTATTTT. V is TRBV7-3 and J is TRBJ2-3; 8 bases line up with TRBD1. This CDR3 has 14 residues. Germline-derived CDR1 and CDR2 are SGHTA and FQGTGA.

The CDR3 bases are TGTGCCAGCAGCTTTGTGCTAGCGGGGGGGATGATAGCCAAAAACATTCAGTACTTC. Encoded protein: CASSFVLAGGMIAKNIQYF. The chain couples TRBV12-1 to TRBJ2-4; the table's TRBD2 call for D was not verified on the DNA. TRBV12-1 is described as a pseudogene. This CDR3 is 19 amino acids long.

This rearrangement joins TRBV6-5 to TRBJ2-5, with a possible D match to TRBD1 (6 bases). The germline V gene encodes CDR1 MNHEY and CDR2 SVGAGI. Trimming took 2 bases from V and 2 from J, leaving 9 bases between them. The CDR3 extends over 14 amino acids. CDR3 in DNA: TGTGCCAGCAGTTACGGAAGGGGGCAAGAGACCCAGTACTTC. It codes for CASSYGRGQETQYF.

The genes are TRBV27 and TRBJ2-3; 8 nucleotides line up with TRBD1. V trimming: 5 bases; J trimming: 6 bases; junction bases outside the gene matches: 10. This CDR3 is 15 amino acids long. Germline CDR1 MNHEY, CDR2 SMNVEV (reference sequence). The CDR3 sequence: CASSPPDRVSDTQYF. CDR3 coding DNA: TGTGCCAGCAGTCCCCCGGACAGGGTGTCGGATACGCAGTATTTT.

The chain carries TRBV30 and TRBJ1-1; maybe TRBD1 (5 bases). V was clipped by 2 bases and J by 0 bases, with 13 bases between them. CDR1 GTSNPN and CDR2 SVGIG come from the germline V gene (reference sequence). This CDR3 comprises 15 residues. This CDR3 reads CAWSPLGGVNTEAFF. The CDR3 DNA follows: TGTGCCTGGAGTCCCCTGGGGGGTGTGAACACTGAAGCTTTCTTT.

This clone has just one count. The rearrangement joins TRBV7-9 to TRBJ2-6, with D unclear. The germline V and J ends were trimmed by 5 bases and 0 bases, with 8 bases remaining between them. This CDR3 comprises 15 residues. CDR1 is SEHNR and CDR2 is FQNEAQ in the germline V gene (reference sequence). The CDR3 sequence is CASSLSPSGANVLTF. DNA for the CDR3: TGTGCCAGCAGCCTGTCACCCTCTGGGGCCAACGTCCTGACTTTC. Filled out from reference TRBV7-9 and TRBJ2-6, the complete variable domain reads DTGVSQNPRHKITKRGQNVTFRCDPISEHNRLYWYRQTLGQGPEFLTYFQNEAQLEKSRLLSDRFSAERPKGSFSTLEIQRTEQGDSAMYLCASSLSPSGANVLTFGAGSRLTVL.

The rearrangement uses TRBV19 and TRBJ1-3; a weak D match, TRBD1 (6 bases). V was trimmed by 7 bases and J by 2 bases, leaving 18 bases between them. The germline V gene encodes CDR1 LNHDA and CDR2 SQIVND (reference sequence). The CDR3 is 16 residues long. Here the CDR3 DNA reads TGTGCCAGTAAGAATCTCCGGGGGCAAACTGGAAACACCATATATTTT. This encodes CASKNLRGQTGNTIYF.

This chain uses TRBV19 with TRBJ1-1; TRBD1 is a possible D gene (6 bases). Deletions cut 8 bases from V and 2 bases from J, with 15 bases between. The length of the CDR3 is 14 residues. Germline values: CDR1 LNHDA, CDR2 SQIVND (reference sequence). CDR3 in amino acids: CASALRGVNTEAFF. CDR3 nucleotides: TGTGCCAGTGCGCTGAGGGGGGTTAACACTGAAGCTTTCTTT.

CDR3 in DNA: TGCGCCAGCAGCTTGGGTGCTTTCTCTGGAAACACCATATATTTT. Amino acids: CASSLGAFSGNTIYF. The chain recombines TRBV5-1 with TRBJ1-3; D uncertain. Per the germline V gene, CDR1 is SGHRS and CDR2 is YFSETQ. The CDR3 covers 15 residues. V was clipped by 0 bases and J by 0 bases, with 7 bases between them. Filled out from reference TRBV5-1 and TRBJ1-3, the complete variable domain reads KAGVTQTPRYLIKTRGQQVTLSCSPISGHRSVSWYQQTPGQGLQFLFEYFSETQRNKGNFPGRFSGRQFSNSRSEMNVSTLELGDSALYLCASSLGAFSGNTIYFGEGSWLTVV.

The chain recombines TRBV5-6 with TRBJ2-7; D may be TRBD2 (7 bases). V lost 2 bases, J lost 5 bases, and 11 bases lay in between. Germline CDR1 reads SGHDT; CDR2 reads YYEEEE. This CDR3 is 13 amino acids long. CDR3 in amino acids: CASSLRGGNEQYF. CDR3 DNA: TGTGCCAGCAGCTTAAGGGGGGGCAACGAGCAGTACTTC. Full variable domain (missing parts from reference TRBV5-6 and TRBJ2-7): DAGVTQSPTHLIKTRGQQVTLRCSPKSGHDTVSWYQQALGQGPQFIFQYYEEEERQRGNFPDRFSGHQFPNYSSELNVNALLLGDSALYLCASSLRGGNEQYFGPGTRLTVT.

This chain joins TRBV7-9 and TRBJ2-7; D is uncertain. CDR1 SEHNR and CDR2 FQNEAQ come from the germline V gene (reference sequence). The ends were cut back, 4 bases at V and 7 bases at J, with 8 bases in the middle. The CDR3 is 11 amino acids. In nucleotides, the CDR3 is TGTGCCAGCAGCTCGAACTGGGAGCAGTACTTC. Protein product: CASSSNWEQYF.

The chain employs TRBV30 and TRBJ2-7, with 9 bases fitting TRBD1. In germline, CDR1 is GTSNPN, CDR2 SVGIG (reference sequence). V lost 4 bases and J lost 4; bases outside the gene matches: 11. This CDR3 comprises 15 residues. In DNA form, the CDR3 reads TGTGCCTGGACCTCACCAGACAGGGGGTCGTACGAGCAGTACTTC. It encodes CAWTSPDRGSYEQYF.

This chain joins TRBV6-1 and TRBJ2-1; 8 bases fit TRBD2. The trim removed 6 bases at V and 2 bases at J, leaving 6 bases unmatched. The length of the CDR3 is 15 residues. Germline CDR1 reads MNHNS; CDR2 reads SASEGT. CDR3 nucleotides: TGTGCCAGCAGACTGGCTAGCGGGCCCTACAATGAGCAGTTCTTC. This sequence encodes CASRLASGPYNEQFF.

The V and J genes are TRBV5-6 and TRBJ2-7, with D tentatively TRBD2 (6 bases). With 4 bases removed from V and 3 bases from J, the gap between germline ends came to 11 bases. This CDR3 contains 13 residues. From germline, CDR1 is SGHDT and CDR2 YYEEEE. The CDR3 DNA is TGTGCCAGCAGCCGGAGGGCCGTCTACGAGCAGTACTTC. Encoded protein: CASSRRAVYEQYF.

This chain connects TRBV27 to TRBJ1-1, with D perhaps matching TRBD1 (6 bases). This CDR3 contains 16 residues. V was trimmed by 1 base and J by 2 bases, leaving 14 bases between them. Germline CDR1 reads MNHEY; CDR2 reads SMNVEV (reference sequence). The CDR3 loop reads CASSLLGGGDNTEAFF. The CDR3 coding sequence is TGTGCCAGCAGTTTATTAGGAGGGGGAGACAACACTGAAGCTTTCTTT.

This clone was counted once. This rearrangement joins TRBV19 to TRBJ2-3; 7 bases fit TRBD2. Germline V gene lookup returns CDR1 LNHDA and CDR2 SQIVND (reference sequence). The length of the CDR3 is 18 residues. J was trimmed by 1 base and V by 1 base; bases with no gene match: 11. The CDR3 reads CASSIGPGQRDRTDTQYF. The CDR3 DNA sequence: TGTGCCAGTAGTATAGGGCCGGGGCAGCGGGACCGCACAGATACGCAGTATTTT.

The rearrangement joins TRBV6-5 to TRBJ1-1, with D unresolved. Between the trimmed V and J ends, which lost 8 bases and 2 bases, there was a span of 6 bases. CDR1 MNHEY and CDR2 SVGAGI come from the germline V gene. The CDR3 length is 11 residues. This chain's CDR3 is CASFKNTEAFF. Written as DNA, the CDR3 is TGTGCCAGCTTCAAAAACACTGAAGCTTTCTTT.

The gene calls are TRBV29-1 and TRBJ2-1; 9 nucleotides match TRBD1. In germline, CDR1 is SQVTM, CDR2 ANQGSEA. CDR3 size: 14 residues. After removal of 8 bases from V and 2 bases from J, the junction contained 7 bases not matched to a gene. Here the CDR3 reads CSSTGTGTYNEQFF. The CDR3, as DNA: TGCAGCTCAACCGGGACAGGGACCTACAATGAGCAGTTCTTC.

The rearrangement links TRBV5-4 to TRBJ2-5; TRBD2 agrees at 8 bases. The CDR3 covers 15 residues. CDR1 is SGHNT and CDR2 is YYREEE in the germline V gene (reference sequence). Losses at the gene ends were 2 bases for V and 5 bases for J; bases not matched to a gene: 8. CDR3 coding DNA: TGTGCCAGCAGCTTTTCGCGGGGGGCCAGGGAGACCCAGTACTTC. Translated, it gives CASSFSRGARETQYF.